The rows below give T cell receptor beta chains drawn from one sample of a study of blood T cell repertoires in COVID-19. Measured with immunoSEQ multiplex PCR; TCRdb has only the in-frame clones, and not every one. The sample holds about 140,000 clones, more than 60% seen once. Sample: peripheral blood. Receptors originate from a man aged 80 or over with acute or convalescent COVID-19. Each CDR3 is given with its conserved first and last residue. Fields, in order: J gene, V gene, clone size, D gene, CDR3 length, CDR3 DNA, CDR3 protein. A D gene is named only where the DNA matches it firmly. A row's size may be missing; if present it is once, few, many or a size class.

TRBJ1-1,TRBV2,NA,NA,15,TGTGCCAGCACCATTAGGAGACAGGAGAACACTGAAGCTTTCTTT,CASTIRRQENTEAFF
TRBJ1-2,TRBV6-2/TRBV6-3,NA,TRBD1,16,TGTGCCAGCAGCCCTCCTCGACAGGGAAGGAAGAGTGGCTACACCTTC,CASSPPRQGRKSGYTF
TRBJ2-3,TRBV7-2,NA,NA,16,TGTGCCAGCAGCCTTTATCAGGGGGGTGGCAGGGATACGCAGTATTTT,CASSLYQGGGRDTQYF
TRBJ2-2,TRBV5-1,NA,NA,14,TGCGCCAGCAGTCCCCGGGGAGCCACCGGGGAGCTGTTTTTT,CASSPRGATGELFF
TRBJ1-5,TRBV7-2,few,TRBD1,16,TGTGCCAGCAGCTTAGGTGGAACTGGGACAGGGTGGCCCCAGCATTTT,CASSLGGTGTGWPQHF
TRBJ1-1,TRBV28,NA,TRBD1,15,TGTGCCAGCAGTTCCTACAGGGGTAGGGACACTGAAGCTTTCTTT,CASSSYRGRDTEAFF
TRBJ1-1,TRBV12-3/TRBV12-4,NA,NA,13,TGTGCCAGCAGTTTAGTGACGGGTTACGGAGCTTTCTTT,CASSLVTGYGAFF
TRBJ1-2,TRBV7-9,few,TRBD1,13,TGTGCCAGCAGTCAGGGACAGGGGAGTGGCTACACCTTC,CASSQGQGSGYTF
TRBJ1-1,TRBV6-5,NA,NA,13,TGTGCCAGCAGAGGGAGGGAGAACACTGAAGCTTTCTTT,CASRGRENTEAFF
TRBJ2-5,TRBV21-1,NA,NA,19,TGTGCCAGCAGCAAAGCTGACGGGGGGGCCGCGGGACGACAAGAGACCCAGTACTTC,CASSKADGGAAGRQETQYF
TRBJ2-4,TRBV19,NA,TRBD2,15,TGTGCCAGTAGCACTAGCGGGGCACCAAAAAACATTCAGTACTTC,CASSTSGAPKNIQYF
TRBJ2-4,TRBV4-2,NA,NA,15,TGTGCCAGCAGCCAAGGGCAGGAGGTGGGAAACATTCAGTACTTC,CASSQGQEVGNIQYF
TRBJ1-2,TRBV25-1,NA,TRBD1,15,TGTGCCAGCAGTGAATCGACCCCAGGGGGTCATGGCTACACCTTC,CASSESTPGGHGYTF
TRBJ2-5,TRBV5-6,NA,TRBD1,15,TGTGCCAGCAGCCCGGTGGACAGGGGCGGGAAGACCCAGTACTTC,CASSPVDRGGKTQYF
TRBJ2-7,TRBV6-6,NA,NA,14,TGTGCCAGCAGTTACTTAGGGGGACGGTACGAGCAGTACTTC,CASSYLGGRYEQYF
TRBJ2-2,TRBV5-5,NA,NA,17,TGTGCCAGCAGCTTTACCGGGACAAAAGTTCTGGCCGGGGAGCTGTTTTTT,CASSFTGTKVLAGELFF
TRBJ2-2,TRBV3-1/TRBV3-2,NA,NA,14,TGTGCCAGCAGCCAATACGGGTACACCGGGGAGCTGTTTTTT,CASSQYGYTGELFF
TRBJ1-2,TRBV5-1,NA,TRBD1,13,TGCGCCAGCAGCGTTAGGGACAGCTATGGCTACACCTTC,CASSVRDSYGYTF
TRBJ2-1,TRBV5-1,NA,NA,14,TGCGCCAGCCGCGGACAGACCATATACAATGAGCAGTTCTTC,CASRGQTIYNEQFF
TRBJ2-2,TRBV5-1,NA,NA,13,TGCGCCAGCAGCACCACCGGGACAGGGGAGCTGTTTTTT,CASSTTGTGELFF
TRBJ2-3,TRBV18,NA,NA,14,TGTGCCAGCTCACCAGTCCAGAGGGCAGATACGCAGTATTTT,CASSPVQRADTQYF
TRBJ1-2,TRBV14,NA,NA,13,TGTGCCAGCAGCCAAGACGAGTCCTATGGCTACACCTTC,CASSQDESYGYTF
TRBJ2-3,TRBV18,NA,NA,15,TGTGCCAGCTCGAAACAGGGCAGCTACACAGATACGCAGTATTTT,CASSKQGSYTDTQYF
TRBJ2-3,TRBV7-8,NA,NA,17,TGTGCCAGCAGCTTAGCGTTCTGGGAGGCTAGCACAGATACGCAGTATTTT,CASSLAFWEASTDTQYF
TRBJ2-2,TRBV6-1,few,TRBD2,15,TGTGCCAGCAGTGAAGGGGAGGGATACACCGGGGAGCTGTTTTTT,CASSEGEGYTGELFF
TRBJ1-4,TRBV7-2,NA,TRBD1,14,TGTGCCAGCAGCTTAGACAGGGGGTCTGAAAAACTGTTTTTT,CASSLDRGSEKLFF
TRBJ1-5,TRBV7-9,many,TRBD1,18,TGTGCCAGCAGCTTAGCGGGCGGGGGACAGGGAGGCAATCAGCCCCAGCATTTT,CASSLAGGGQGGNQPQHF
TRBJ2-5,TRBV19,NA,TRBD2,18,TGTGCCAGTAGTATGGATAGACTAGCGGGGGGTTCGAGAGAGACCCAGTACTTC,CASSMDRLAGGSRETQYF
TRBJ1-2,TRBV5-1,NA,NA,12,TGCGCCAGCAGCTTGGGGGAGGACGGCTACACCTTC,CASSLGEDGYTF
TRBJ1-6,TRBV7-9,few,NA,17,TGTGCCACCGCGTCCTTGAGGGCCAGCTCCTATAATTCACCCCTCCACTTT,CATASLRASSYNSPLHF
TRBJ1-1,TRBV5-1,NA,NA,15,TGCGCCAGCAGCTTGAGTAGGGTCGGAGGCACTGAAGCTTTCTTT,CASSLSRVGGTEAFF
TRBJ2-3,TRBV15,NA,TRBD2,17,TGTGCCACCAGCAGAGCCCCGGGACTAGCGGGCACAGATACGCAGTATTTT,CATSRAPGLAGTDTQYF